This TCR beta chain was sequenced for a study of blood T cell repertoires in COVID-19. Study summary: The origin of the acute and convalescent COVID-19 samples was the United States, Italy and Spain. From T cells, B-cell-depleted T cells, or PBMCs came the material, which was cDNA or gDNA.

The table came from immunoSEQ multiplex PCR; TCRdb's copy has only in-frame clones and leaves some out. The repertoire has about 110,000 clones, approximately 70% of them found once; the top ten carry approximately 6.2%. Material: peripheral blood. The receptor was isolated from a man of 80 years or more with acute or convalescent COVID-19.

The CDR3, as DNA: TGTGCCAGCAGTGGAACGGTTCCCGGGGAGCTGTTTTTT. It yields the protein CASSGTVPGELFF. The V gene is TRBV2, the J gene TRBJ2-2; D remains ambiguous. The CDR3 length is 13 residues. V gave up 4 bases and J gave up 6 bases, with 9 bases separating them. Germline V gene data show CDR1 as SNHLY and CDR2 as FYNNEI.